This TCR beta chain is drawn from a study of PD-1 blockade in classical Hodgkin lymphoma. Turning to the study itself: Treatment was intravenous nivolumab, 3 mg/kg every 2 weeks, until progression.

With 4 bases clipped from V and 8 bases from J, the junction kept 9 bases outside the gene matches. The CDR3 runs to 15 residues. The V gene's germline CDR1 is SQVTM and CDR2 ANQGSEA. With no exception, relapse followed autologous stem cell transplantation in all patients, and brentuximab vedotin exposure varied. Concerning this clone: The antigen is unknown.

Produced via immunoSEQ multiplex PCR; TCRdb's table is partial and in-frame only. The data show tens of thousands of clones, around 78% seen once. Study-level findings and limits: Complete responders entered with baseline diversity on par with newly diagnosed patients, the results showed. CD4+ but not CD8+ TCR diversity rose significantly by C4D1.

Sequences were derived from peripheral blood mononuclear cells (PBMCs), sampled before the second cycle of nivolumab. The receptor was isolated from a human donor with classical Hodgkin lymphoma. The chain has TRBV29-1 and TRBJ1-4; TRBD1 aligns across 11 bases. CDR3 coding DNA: TGCAGCGTTGCAAGCCCGGGACAGGGGGTCGAAAAACTGTTTTTT. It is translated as CSVASPGQGVEKLFF. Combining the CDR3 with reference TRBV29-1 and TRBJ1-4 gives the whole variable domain SAVISQKPSRDICQRGTSLTIQCQVDSQVTMMFWYRQQPGQSLTLIATANQGSEATYESGFVIDKFPISRPNLTFSTLTVSNMSPEDSSIYLCSVASPGQGVEKLFFGSGTQLSVL.